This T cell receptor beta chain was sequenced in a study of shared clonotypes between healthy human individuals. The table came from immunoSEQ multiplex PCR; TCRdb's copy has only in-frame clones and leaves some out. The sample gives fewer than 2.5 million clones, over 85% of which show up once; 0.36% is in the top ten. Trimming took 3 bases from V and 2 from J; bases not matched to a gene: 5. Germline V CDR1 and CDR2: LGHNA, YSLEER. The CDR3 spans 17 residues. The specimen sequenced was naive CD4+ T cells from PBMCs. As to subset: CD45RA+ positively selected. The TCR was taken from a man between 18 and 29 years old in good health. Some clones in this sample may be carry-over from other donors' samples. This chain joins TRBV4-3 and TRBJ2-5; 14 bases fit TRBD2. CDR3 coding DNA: TGCGCCAGCAGCCACCAGGGACTAGCGGGAGAACAAGAGACCCAGTACTTC. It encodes CASSHQGLAGEQETQYF.